This TCR beta chain was recorded in a study of hypomethylating agent response in myelodysplastic syndrome. The overall study: The myelodysplastic syndrome patients comprised fewer than ten men and a couple of women. General study results and limits: Healthy controls were not age-matched to MDS patients, possibly affecting comparisons.

CDR1 and CDR2 (germline): ENHRY, SYGVKD. The V and J ends lost 0 bases and 7 bases respectively, with 6 bases between them. The CDR3 contains 12 residues. Original analysis: VDJdb flagged 1.7% of 170,000 or so unique clonotypes as previously reported viral-epitope-specific. Clones were read by immunoSEQ multiplex PCR, and TCRdb kept only the in-frame ones, dropping some. V, J and clone size were drawn from that table, and D and trimming were deduced from the DNA. This table has about 4,500 clones, about 81% appearing once. With regard to this clone: Its antigen is not identified.

This specimen consisted of bone marrow, obtained before or after starting hypomethylating agent treatment for myelodysplastic syndrome (not recorded which). This clonotype was sampled from a human donor with myelodysplastic syndrome. The chain carries TRBV10-3 and TRBJ1-2; D remains unclear. Written as DNA, the CDR3 is TGTGCCATCAGTGAGTCATGGGCTGGCTACACCTTC. Translated, it gives CAISESWAGYTF.